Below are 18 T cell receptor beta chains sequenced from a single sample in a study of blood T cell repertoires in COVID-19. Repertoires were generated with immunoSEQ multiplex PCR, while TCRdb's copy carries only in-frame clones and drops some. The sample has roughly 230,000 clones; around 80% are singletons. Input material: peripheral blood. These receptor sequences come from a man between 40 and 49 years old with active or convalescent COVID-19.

In nucleotides, the CDR3 is TGTGCCAGCAGCCCACGGACAGGGTCCCCCTCGGAGGCTTTCTTT. The encoded protein is CASSPRTGSPSEAFF. The chain couples TRBV9 to TRBJ1-1; 8 nucleotides match TRBD1. V dropped 4 bases and J dropped 11; count of bases not matched to a gene: 16. This CDR3 is 15 amino acids long. CDR1 is SGDLS and CDR2 is YYNGEE in the germline V gene.

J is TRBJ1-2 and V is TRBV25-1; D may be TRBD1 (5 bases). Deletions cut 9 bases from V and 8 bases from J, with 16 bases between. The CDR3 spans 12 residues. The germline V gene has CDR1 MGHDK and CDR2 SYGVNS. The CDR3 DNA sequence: TGTGCCAGTCGGGCGACGCGGGGCGGCTACACCTTC. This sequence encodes CASRATRGGYTF.

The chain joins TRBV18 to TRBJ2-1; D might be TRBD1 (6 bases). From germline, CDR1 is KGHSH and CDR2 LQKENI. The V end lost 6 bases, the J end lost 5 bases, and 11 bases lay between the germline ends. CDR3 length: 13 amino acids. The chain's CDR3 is CASSLHRDNEQFF. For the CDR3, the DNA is TGTGCCAGCTCCCTACACAGGGACAATGAGCAGTTCTTC.

The CDR3 loop is CASSRDRPAQYF. The DNA of the CDR3 is TGTGCCAGCAGCCGGGACAGGCCGGCCCAGTACTTC. The chain combines TRBV21-1 with TRBJ2-5; the table calls TRBD1, which could not be checked here. TRBV21-1 is tagged as a pseudogene. The CDR3 length is 12 residues.

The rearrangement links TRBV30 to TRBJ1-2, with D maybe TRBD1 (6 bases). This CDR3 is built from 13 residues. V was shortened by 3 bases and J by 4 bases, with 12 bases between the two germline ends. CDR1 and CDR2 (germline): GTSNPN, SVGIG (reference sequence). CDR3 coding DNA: TGTGCCTGGAGCCAGGGGTCCTTCTATGGCTACACCTTC. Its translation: CAWSQGSFYGYTF.

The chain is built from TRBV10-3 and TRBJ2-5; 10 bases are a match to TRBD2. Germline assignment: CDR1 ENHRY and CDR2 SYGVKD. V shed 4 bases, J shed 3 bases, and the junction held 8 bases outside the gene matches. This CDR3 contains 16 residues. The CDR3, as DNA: TGTGCCATCAGTGGTCCAGCGGGAGGGTCCAAAGAGACCCAGTACTTC. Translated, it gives CAISGPAGGSKETQYF.

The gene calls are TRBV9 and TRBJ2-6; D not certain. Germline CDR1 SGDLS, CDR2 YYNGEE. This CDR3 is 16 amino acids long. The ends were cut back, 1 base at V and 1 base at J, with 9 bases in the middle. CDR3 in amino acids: CASSVRYGSGANVLTF. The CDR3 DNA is TGTGCCAGCAGCGTAAGATACGGTTCTGGGGCCAACGTCCTGACTTTC.

CDR3 loop: CASSLWEDDSYEQYF. CDR3 DNA sequence: TGTGCCAGCAGCTTGTGGGAGGACGACTCCTACGAGCAGTACTTC. The chain has TRBV11-3 and TRBJ2-7, with a tentative D call TRBD2 (6 bases). Per the germline V gene, CDR1 is SGHNT and CDR2 is YENEEA. The CDR3 runs to 15 residues. V gave up 3 bases and J gave up 0 bases, with 12 bases separating them.

DNA for the CDR3: TGTGCCAGCAGTCTCTTAGCAGGGGTCACAGATACGCAGTATTTT. Its protein is CASSLLAGVTDTQYF. The rearrangement links TRBV6-4 to TRBJ2-3; perhaps TRBD1 as D (6 bases). The CDR3 length is 15 residues. The V end lost 5 bases, the J end lost 2 bases, and 14 bases lay between the germline ends. Germline values: CDR1 MRHNA, CDR2 SNTAGT.

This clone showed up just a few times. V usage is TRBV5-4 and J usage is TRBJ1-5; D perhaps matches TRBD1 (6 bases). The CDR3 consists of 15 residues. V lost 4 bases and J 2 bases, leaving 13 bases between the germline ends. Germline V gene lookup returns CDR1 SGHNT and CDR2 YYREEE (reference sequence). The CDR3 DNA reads TGTGCCAGCAGCCTGAACCCAGGGGGCAATCAGCCCCAGCATTTT. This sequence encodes CASSLNPGGNQPQHF.

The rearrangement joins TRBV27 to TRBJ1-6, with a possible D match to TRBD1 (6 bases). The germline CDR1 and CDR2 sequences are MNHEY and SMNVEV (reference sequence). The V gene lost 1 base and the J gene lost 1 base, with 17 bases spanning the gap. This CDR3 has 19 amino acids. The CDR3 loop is CASSLYLFRGSSYNSPLHF. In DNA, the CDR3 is TGTGCCAGCAGTTTATATTTGTTTAGGGGGTCTTCCTATAATTCACCCCTCCACTTT.

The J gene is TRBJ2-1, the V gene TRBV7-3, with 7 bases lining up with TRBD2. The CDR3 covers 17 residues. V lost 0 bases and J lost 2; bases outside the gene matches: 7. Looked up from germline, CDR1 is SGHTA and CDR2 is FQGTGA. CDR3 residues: CASSLTVASGTYNEQFF. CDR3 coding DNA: TGTGCCAGCAGCTTAACGGTGGCTAGCGGCACCTACAATGAGCAGTTCTTC.

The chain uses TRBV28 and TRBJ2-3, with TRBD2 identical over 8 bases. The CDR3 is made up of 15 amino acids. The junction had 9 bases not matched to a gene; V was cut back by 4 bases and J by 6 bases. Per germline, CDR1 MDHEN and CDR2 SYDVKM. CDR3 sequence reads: CASSSAGGNEDTQYF. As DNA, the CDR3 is TGTGCCAGCAGTTCGGCGGGAGGAAATGAGGATACGCAGTATTTT.

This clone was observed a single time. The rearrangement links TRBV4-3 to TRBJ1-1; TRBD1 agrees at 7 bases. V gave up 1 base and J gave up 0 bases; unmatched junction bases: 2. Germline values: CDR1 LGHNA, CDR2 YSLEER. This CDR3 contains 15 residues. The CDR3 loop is CASSQGTGVNTEAFF. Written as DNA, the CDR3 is TGCGCCAGCAGCCAAGGGACAGGAGTGAACACTGAAGCTTTCTTT.

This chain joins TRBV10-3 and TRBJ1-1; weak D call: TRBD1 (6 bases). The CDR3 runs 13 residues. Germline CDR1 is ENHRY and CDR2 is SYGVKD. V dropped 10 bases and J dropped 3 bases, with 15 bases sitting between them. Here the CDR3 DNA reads TGTGCCACCCTACAGGGCATGGACACTGAAGCTTTCTTT. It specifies CATLQGMDTEAFF.

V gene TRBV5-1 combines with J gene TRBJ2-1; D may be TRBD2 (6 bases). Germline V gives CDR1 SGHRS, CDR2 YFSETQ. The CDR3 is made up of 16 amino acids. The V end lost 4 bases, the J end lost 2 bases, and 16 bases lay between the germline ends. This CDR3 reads CASSPDRSGPYNEQFF. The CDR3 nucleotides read TGCGCCAGCAGCCCAGACCGTAGCGGCCCCTACAATGAGCAGTTCTTC.

Here the CDR3 DNA reads TGTGCCACCAGTGATCCGACTAGCGACTCCTACGAGCAGTACTTC. This sequence encodes CATSDPTSDSYEQYF. The J gene is TRBJ2-7, the V gene TRBV24-1, with 8 positions matching TRBD2. CDR1 and CDR2 (germline): KGHDR, SFDVKD. The CDR3 is 15 residues long. The V and J ends lost 3 bases and 0 bases, in that order; junction bases with no gene match: 3.

The CDR3 is CASSYMNTEAFF. The CDR3 DNA follows: TGTGCCAGCAGTTATATGAACACTGAAGCTTTCTTT. The chain couples TRBV12-3 or TRBV12-4 to TRBJ1-1; D is uncertain. Trimming took off 4 bases at V and 0 bases at J, with 3 bases between the two ends. CDR3 length: 12 amino acids.